The next 30 T cell receptor beta chains were all read from a single sample in a study of siplizumab effects on memory and regulatory T cells. TCRdb keeps only in-frame clones here, not all; method: immunoSEQ multiplex PCR. Found here are some 120,000 clones, 90% to 95% of them singletons; the top ten hold around 0.16%. The material sequenced was non-Treg CD4+ T cells sorted from blood. The receptor set was obtained from a human donor in good health.

Only one count was recorded for this clone. This chain connects TRBV7-2 to TRBJ1-5; weak D call: TRBD1 (5 bases). Germline loops: CDR1 SGHTA, CDR2 FQGNSA. The CDR3 runs 15 residues. Trimming stripped 5 bases from V and 6 bases from J, with 17 bases between. The CDR3 bases are TGTGCCAGCAGCCCCCGGGGGGGGGTCGGTCAGCCCCAGCATTTT. Its protein product is CASSPRGGVGQPQHF.

This clone was seen only once. The chain links TRBV30 to TRBJ2-6, with D perhaps matching TRBD1 (7 bases). CDR1 is GTSNPN and CDR2 is SVGIG in the germline V gene (reference sequence). The CDR3 covers 16 residues. Trimming removed 3 bases from V and 0 bases from J, with 12 bases in between. CDR3 bases: TGTGCCTGGAGCGGAGGGACAGTCTCTGGGGCCAACGTCCTGACTTTC. Encoded protein: CAWSGGTVSGANVLTF. The full variable domain, in which reference TRBV30 and TRBJ2-6 provide the parts outside the CDR3, is SQTIHQWPATLVQPVGSPLSLECTVEGTSNPNLYWYRQAAGRGLQLLFYSVGIGQISSEVPQNLSASRPQDRQFILSSKKLLLSDSGFYLCAWSGGTVSGANVLTFGAGSRLTVL.

The chain carries TRBV9 and TRBJ2-3; 10 nucleotides match TRBD1. V was pared by 0 bases and J by 5 bases, with 6 bases of the junction left unmatched. Germline lookup yields CDR1 SGDLS and CDR2 YYNGEE. There are 16 residues in the CDR3. CDR3 nucleotides: TGTGCCAGCAGCGTAGCTCGGACAGGGGGTCAAGATACGCAGTATTTT. Translation: CASSVARTGGQDTQYF. The variable domain in full, completed from reference TRBV9 and TRBJ2-3, reads DSGVTQTPKHLITATGQRVTLRCSPRSGDLSVYWYQQSLDQGLQFLIQYYNGEERAKGNILERFSAQQFPDLHSELNLSSLELGDSALYFCASSVARTGGQDTQYFGPGTRLTVL.

The V gene is TRBV18, the J gene TRBJ1-1; tentative D call: TRBD1 (5 bases). Germline CDR1 and CDR2: KGHSH and LQKENI. The CDR3 totals 13 residues. V gave up 6 bases and J gave up 1 base, with 9 bases separating them. CDR3 nucleotides: TGTGCCAGCTCGCGGGACGAGAACACTGAAGCTTTCTTT. Translation: CASSRDENTEAFF.

This CDR3 is CAGLPRRGSYEQYF. Here the CDR3 DNA reads TGTGCCGGCCTGCCCCGTCGGGGATCCTACGAGCAGTACTTC. The chain joins TRBV25-1 to TRBJ2-7; possibly TRBD2 for D (5 bases). V shed 11 bases and J shed 1 base, with 18 bases lying between them. Germline assignment: CDR1 MGHDK and CDR2 SYGVNS. The CDR3 totals 14 residues.

This clone was detected once. The chain has TRBV4-1 and TRBJ2-7; either TRBD1 or TRBD2 may supply D (5 bases each). Germline V lookup: CDR1 MGHRA, CDR2 YSYEKL. CDR3 length: 14 residues. With 5 bases removed from V and 3 bases from J, the gap between germline ends came to 14 bases. The CDR3 is CASSTTGTYYEQYF. The CDR3 DNA reads as TGCGCCAGCAGCACAACCGGGACCTACTACGAGCAGTACTTC.

The genes are TRBV19 and TRBJ1-1; TRBD1 might be the D (5 bases). CDR3 length equals 14 residues. The ends were cut back, 6 bases at V and 1 base at J, with 12 bases in the middle. In germline, CDR1 is LNHDA, CDR2 SQIVND (reference sequence). In nucleotides, the CDR3 is TGTGCCAGTAGCCCGGGGCTTTCGAACACTGAAGCTTTCTTT. Its translation: CASSPGLSNTEAFF.

This clone is a singleton in its sample. This sequence joins TRBV19 and TRBJ2-5; TRBD2 agrees at 8 bases. Looked up from germline, CDR1 is LNHDA and CDR2 is SQIVND (reference sequence). The CDR3 contains 16 residues. Losses at the gene ends were 3 bases for V and 5 bases for J; bases not matched to a gene: 11. The CDR3 loop reads CASSILRSGGGETQYF. In nucleotides, the CDR3 is TGTGCCAGTAGTATCCTCAGGAGCGGGGGCGGGGAGACCCAGTACTTC. Combining the CDR3 with reference TRBV19 and TRBJ2-5 gives the whole variable domain DGGITQSPKYLFRKEGQNVTLSCEQNLNHDAMYWYRQDPGQGLRLIYYSQIVNDFQKGDIAEGYSVSREKKESFPLTVTSAQKNPTAFYLCASSILRSGGGETQYFGPGTRLLVL.

The V and J genes are TRBV6-1 and TRBJ1-1, with 7 bases aligning to TRBD1. This CDR3 has 10 residues. Per the germline V gene, CDR1 is MNHNS and CDR2 is SASEGT. The V and J ends lost 8 bases and 9 bases, in that order; junction bases with no gene match: 3. CDR3 nucleotide sequence: TGTGCCAGCCGGGGACAGAAAGCTTTCTTT. As protein: CASRGQKAFF.

The V and J genes are TRBV5-5 and TRBJ2-2; D is ambiguous. V was trimmed by 4 bases and J by 1 base, leaving 11 bases between them. The CDR3 extends over 15 amino acids. Germline-derived CDR1 and CDR2 are SGHKS and YYEKEE (reference sequence). The CDR3 here is CASSQTWQNTGELFF. CDR3 sequence (DNA): TGTGCCAGCAGCCAGACTTGGCAGAACACCGGGGAGCTGTTTTTT.

The genes are TRBV19 and TRBJ1-3; perhaps TRBD1 as D (6 bases). Looked up from germline, CDR1 is LNHDA and CDR2 is SQIVND (reference sequence). Trimming removed 5 bases from V and 4 bases from J, with 12 bases in between. This CDR3 has 14 amino acids. The CDR3 is CASSRQVTGNTIYF. In DNA, the CDR3 is TGTGCCAGTAGTCGACAGGTAACGGGAAACACCATATATTTT.

This clone showed up just once. The rearrangement links TRBV6-6 to TRBJ1-3, with TRBD1 matching 7 bases. From germline, CDR1 is MNHNY and CDR2 SVGAGI (reference sequence). V lost 11 bases and J lost 4; bases outside the gene matches: 11. The CDR3 sequence is 14 residues long. CDR3 sequence reads: CAVTKGAMGNTIYF. The CDR3 DNA sequence: TGTGCCGTCACGAAGGGGGCGATGGGAAACACCATATATTTT.

The chain couples TRBV5-5 to TRBJ2-1, with D perhaps TRBD1 (5 bases). This CDR3 region has 17 residues. Germline loops: CDR1 SGHKS, CDR2 YYEKEE (reference sequence). The V end lost 1 base, the J end lost 0 bases, and 14 bases lay between the germline ends. The CDR3 region has the DNA TGTGCCAGCAGCTTGTCGACAGAACTTAGCTCCTACAATGAGCAGTTCTTC. The encoded protein is CASSLSTELSSYNEQFF.

The chain couples TRBV6-5 to TRBJ1-1, with D possibly TRBD1 on 6 matching bases. Trimming took 8 bases from V and 5 from J, leaving 12 bases between them. The CDR3 runs to 12 residues. The germline V gene has CDR1 MNHEY and CDR2 SVGAGI. In nucleotides, the CDR3 is TGTGCCAGCCAGGGGATCGGAACTGAAGCTTTCTTT. Residues: CASQGIGTEAFF.

The gene calls are TRBV5-4 and TRBJ2-7; 10 bases line up with TRBD1. CDR3 length: 16 amino acids. Germline CDR1 SGHNT, CDR2 YYREEE (reference sequence). The trim removed 4 bases at V and 0 bases at J, leaving 7 bases unmatched. The CDR3 loop is CASSAPGQGTSYEQYF. For the CDR3, the DNA is TGTGCCAGCAGCGCACCGGGACAGGGGACCTCCTACGAGCAGTACTTC.

The rearrangement joins TRBV7-3 to TRBJ2-2; D uncertain. CDR3 length: 12 residues. Trimming left V 1 base short and J 8 bases short, with 5 bases between. The germline V gene encodes CDR1 SGHTA and CDR2 FQGTGA. The DNA for the CDR3 is TGTGCCAGCAGCTTAATGGGTGGGGAGCTGTTTTTT. Protein product: CASSLMGGELFF. Looking up the rest from reference TRBV7-3 and TRBJ2-2 gives the full variable domain: GAGVSQTPSNKVTEKGKYVELRCDPISGHTALYWYRQSLGQGPEFLIYFQGTGAADDSGLPNDRFFAVRPEGSVSTLKIQRTERGDSAVYLCASSLMGGELFFGEGSRLTVL.

This chain links TRBV5-8 with TRBJ2-1; 7 bases align to TRBD2. The CDR3 loop spans 12 amino acids. CDR1 and CDR2 (germline): SGHTS, YDEGEE. V shed 7 bases and J 8 bases; nucleotides not matched to a gene: 6. The CDR3 sequence: CASLRSGDEQFF. CDR3 DNA: TGTGCCAGCCTCAGGAGCGGGGATGAGCAGTTCTTC.

This chain uses TRBV6-1 with TRBJ2-2; 11 bases are a match to TRBD2. The CDR3 has 18 residues. The V and J ends lost 2 bases and 0 bases, in that order; junction bases with no gene match: 5. The V gene's germline CDR1 is MNHNS and CDR2 SASEGT. CDR3 residues: CASSEWLAGGPNTGELFF. The DNA for the CDR3 is TGTGCCAGCAGTGAATGGCTAGCGGGGGGACCGAACACCGGGGAGCTGTTTTTT.

The chain employs TRBV2 and TRBJ2-3; the match to TRBD2 covers 8 bases. The CDR3 length is 15 residues. V shed 5 bases, J shed 2 bases, and the junction held 6 bases outside the gene matches. CDR1 and CDR2 (germline): SNHLY, FYNNEI. As DNA, the CDR3 is TGTGCCAGCAGTCGCGGGCGGGGGGACACAGATACGCAGTATTTT. As protein: CASSRGRGDTDTQYF.

The chain carries TRBV6-5 and TRBJ1-2, with a weak D call TRBD1 (5 bases). The CDR3 runs 14 residues. The germline CDR1 and CDR2 sequences are MNHEY and SVGAGI. V dropped 5 bases and J dropped 4 bases, with 14 bases sitting between them. The CDR3 protein is CASSTAGTGYGYTF. The CDR3 DNA reads as TGTGCCAGCAGTACCGCCGGGACGGGCTATGGCTACACCTTC.

This clone was seen a single time. The gene calls are TRBV19 and TRBJ2-5; 7 bases are a match to TRBD2. Germline CDR1 LNHDA, CDR2 SQIVND (reference sequence). The ends lost 4 bases at V and 5 bases at J; junction bases unmatched: 4. The CDR3 covers 13 residues. CDR3 sequence (DNA): TGTGCCAGTAGTACGATCGGGGGGGAGACCCAGTACTTC. This codes for CASSTIGGETQYF. Based on the CDR3 plus reference TRBV19 and TRBJ2-5, the full variable domain is DGGITQSPKYLFRKEGQNVTLSCEQNLNHDAMYWYRQDPGQGLRLIYYSQIVNDFQKGDIAEGYSVSREKKESFPLTVTSAQKNPTAFYLCASSTIGGETQYFGPGTRLLVL.

The V call is TRBV5-1, the J call TRBJ1-1; D gene unclear. V dropped 0 bases and J dropped 1 base, with 7 bases sitting between them. The CDR3 totals 14 residues. Germline values: CDR1 SGHRS, CDR2 YFSETQ. The CDR3 region has the DNA TGCGCCAGCAGCTTGGCCTTAGGGAACACTGAAGCTTTCTTT. It encodes CASSLALGNTEAFF.

This chain links TRBV12-5 with TRBJ2-7; tentatively, D is TRBD2 (6 bases). This CDR3 comprises 15 residues. V lost 0 bases and J 2 bases, leaving 11 bases between the germline ends. Germline V gives CDR1 LGHNT, CDR2 FRNRAP. CDR3 sequence reads: CASGLVRGIPYEQYF. In DNA form, the CDR3 reads TGTGCTAGTGGTTTGGTACGGGGGATACCCTACGAGCAGTACTTC.

This CDR3 reads CASSTGLAGSTDTQYF. CDR3 DNA: TGTGCCAGCAGCACCGGACTAGCGGGGAGCACAGATACGCAGTATTTT. J is TRBJ2-3 and V is TRBV9; 12 nucleotides agree with TRBD2. CDR3 length: 16 amino acids. V was pared by 4 bases and J by 0 bases, with 3 bases of the junction left unmatched. Germline V CDR1 and CDR2: SGDLS, YYNGEE.

The chain uses TRBV7-9 and TRBJ2-3, with 12 positions matching TRBD2. This CDR3 is built from 15 residues. CDR1 and CDR2 from the germline V gene are SEHNR and FQNEAQ (reference sequence). V dropped 5 bases and J dropped 5; count of bases not matched to a gene: 5. The CDR3, as DNA: TGTGCCAGCAGCCTAAGGACTAGCGGGGAAGATACGCAGTATTTT. Translating it yields CASSLRTSGEDTQYF.

This chain's CDR3 is CASSARGVDTQYF. In DNA form, the CDR3 reads TGTGCCAGCAGCGCTAGAGGCGTGGATACGCAGTATTTT. The genes are TRBV21-1 and TRBJ2-3; TRBD2, as called in the table, went unchecked against the DNA. TRBV21-1 is described as a pseudogene. The CDR3 is 13 amino acids.

This clone occurred once. The genes are TRBV6-4 and TRBJ1-1; D call uncertain. CDR1 and CDR2 (germline): MRHNA, SNTAGT. The CDR3 contains 13 residues. Trimming stripped 6 bases from V and 0 bases from J, with 8 bases between. Written as DNA, the CDR3 is TGTGCCAGCAGCCTGCAGATGAACACTGAAGCTTTCTTT. It codes for CASSLQMNTEAFF.

The CDR3 nucleotides are TGTGCCAGTAGTAGGACTAGCGGGGCCCTCTCCTACAATGAGCAGTTCTTC. Its translation is CASSRTSGALSYNEQFF. The V gene is TRBV19, the J gene TRBJ2-1, with 12 bases fitting TRBD2. J was trimmed by 0 bases and V by 4 bases; bases with no gene match: 4. The length of the CDR3 is 17 residues. Germline CDR1 and CDR2: LNHDA and SQIVND (reference sequence).

The gene calls are TRBV19 and TRBJ1-2; 8 positions agree with TRBD1. V lost 5 bases, J lost 3 bases, and 8 bases stayed unmatched. From germline, CDR1 is LNHDA and CDR2 SQIVND (reference sequence). The CDR3 is 15 amino acids. The DNA of the CDR3 is TGTGCCAGTAGTTCCGCGTCAGGGGGCGACTATGGCTACACCTTC. Translating it yields CASSSASGGDYGYTF.

The chain is built from TRBV10-1 and TRBJ2-5; maybe TRBD2 (7 bases). The germline V and J ends were trimmed by 5 bases and 11 bases, with 21 bases remaining between them. The length of the CDR3 is 14 residues. The germline V gene has CDR1 WNHNN and CDR2 SYGVQD (reference sequence). The CDR3 DNA is TGCGCCAGCAGTCTAGGGGGGGTACAAGGATCTCAGTACTTC. It yields the protein CASSLGGVQGSQYF.